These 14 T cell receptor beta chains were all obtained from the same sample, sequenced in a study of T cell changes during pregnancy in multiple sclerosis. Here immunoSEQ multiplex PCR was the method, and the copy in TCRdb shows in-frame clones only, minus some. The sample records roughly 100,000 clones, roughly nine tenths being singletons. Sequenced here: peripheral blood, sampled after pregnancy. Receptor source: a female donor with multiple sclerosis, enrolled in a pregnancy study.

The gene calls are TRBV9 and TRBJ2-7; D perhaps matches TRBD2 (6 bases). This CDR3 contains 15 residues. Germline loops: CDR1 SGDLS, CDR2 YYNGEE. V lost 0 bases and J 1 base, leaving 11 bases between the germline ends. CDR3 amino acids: CASSVATGASYEQYF. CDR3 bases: TGTGCCAGCAGCGTAGCAACGGGAGCATCCTACGAGCAGTACTTC. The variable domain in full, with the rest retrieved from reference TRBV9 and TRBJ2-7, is DSGVTQTPKHLITATGQRVTLRCSPRSGDLSVYWYQQSLDQGLQFLIQYYNGEERAKGNILERFSAQQFPDLHSELNLSSLELGDSALYFCASSVATGASYEQYFGPGTRLTVT.

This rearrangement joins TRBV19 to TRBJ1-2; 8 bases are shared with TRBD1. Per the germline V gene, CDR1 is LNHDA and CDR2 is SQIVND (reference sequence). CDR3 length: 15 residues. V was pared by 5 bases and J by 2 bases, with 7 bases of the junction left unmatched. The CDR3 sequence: CASSPGQGHNYGYTF. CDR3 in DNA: TGTGCCAGTAGTCCCGGACAGGGACACAACTATGGCTACACCTTC.

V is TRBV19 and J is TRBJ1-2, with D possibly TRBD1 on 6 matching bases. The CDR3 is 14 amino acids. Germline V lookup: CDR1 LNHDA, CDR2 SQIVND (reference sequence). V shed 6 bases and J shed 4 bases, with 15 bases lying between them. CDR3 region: CASRKGGGLYGYTF. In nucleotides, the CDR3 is TGTGCCAGTAGGAAGGGGGGGGGCCTCTATGGCTACACCTTC.

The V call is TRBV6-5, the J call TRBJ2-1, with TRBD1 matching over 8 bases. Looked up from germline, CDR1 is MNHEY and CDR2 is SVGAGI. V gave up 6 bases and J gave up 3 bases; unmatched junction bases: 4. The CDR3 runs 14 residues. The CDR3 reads CASSGQGHYNEQFF. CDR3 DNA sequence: TGTGCCAGCAGCGGACAGGGCCACTACAATGAGCAGTTCTTC.

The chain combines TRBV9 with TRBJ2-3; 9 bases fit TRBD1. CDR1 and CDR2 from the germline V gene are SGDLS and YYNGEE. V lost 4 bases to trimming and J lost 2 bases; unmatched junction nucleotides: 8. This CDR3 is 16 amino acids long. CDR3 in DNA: TGTGCCAGCAGCCCCCAGGGACAGGGATCCACAGATACGCAGTATTTT. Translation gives CASSPQGQGSTDTQYF. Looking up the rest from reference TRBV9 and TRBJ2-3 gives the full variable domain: DSGVTQTPKHLITATGQRVTLRCSPRSGDLSVYWYQQSLDQGLQFLIQYYNGEERAKGNILERFSAQQFPDLHSELNLSSLELGDSALYFCASSPQGQGSTDTQYFGPGTRLTVL.

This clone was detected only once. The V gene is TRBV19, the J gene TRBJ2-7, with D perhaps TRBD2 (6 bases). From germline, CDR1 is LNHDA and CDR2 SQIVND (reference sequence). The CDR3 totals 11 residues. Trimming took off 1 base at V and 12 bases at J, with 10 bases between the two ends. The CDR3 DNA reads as TGTGCCAGTAGTATAGGGGGACTGTGGTACTTC. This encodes CASSIGGLWYF.

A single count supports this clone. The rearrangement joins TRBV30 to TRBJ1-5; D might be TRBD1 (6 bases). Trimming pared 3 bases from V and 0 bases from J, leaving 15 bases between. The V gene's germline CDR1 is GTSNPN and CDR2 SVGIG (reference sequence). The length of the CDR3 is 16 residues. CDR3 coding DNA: TGTGCCTGGAGCGATGGGACAACGGGTAGCAATCAGCCCCAGCATTTT. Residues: CAWSDGTTGSNQPQHF.

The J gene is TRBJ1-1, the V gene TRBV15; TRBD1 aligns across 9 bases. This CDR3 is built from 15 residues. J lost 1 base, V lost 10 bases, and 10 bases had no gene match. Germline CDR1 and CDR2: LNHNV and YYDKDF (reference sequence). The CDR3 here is CASSRPGQGNTEAFF. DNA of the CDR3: TGTGCCAGTTCTCGCCCGGGACAGGGGAACACTGAAGCTTTCTTT.

The CDR3 DNA is TGTGCCAGCAGCTCCGGACATACCTACGAGCAGTACTTC. Translating gives CASSSGHTYEQYF. The chain has TRBV13 and TRBJ2-7, with D perhaps TRBD1 (5 bases). The CDR3 is 13 amino acids. Trimming shortened V by 4 bases and J by 2 bases, and 9 bases separated the two germline ends. Germline lookup yields CDR1 PRHDT and CDR2 FYEKMQ (reference sequence).

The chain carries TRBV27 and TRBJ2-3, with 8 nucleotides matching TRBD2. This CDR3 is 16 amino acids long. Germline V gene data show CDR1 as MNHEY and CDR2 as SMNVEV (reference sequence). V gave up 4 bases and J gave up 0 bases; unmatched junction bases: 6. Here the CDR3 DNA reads TGTGCCAGCAGTTCCTGGACTAGCCCAAGCACAGATACGCAGTATTTT. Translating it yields CASSSWTSPSTDTQYF.

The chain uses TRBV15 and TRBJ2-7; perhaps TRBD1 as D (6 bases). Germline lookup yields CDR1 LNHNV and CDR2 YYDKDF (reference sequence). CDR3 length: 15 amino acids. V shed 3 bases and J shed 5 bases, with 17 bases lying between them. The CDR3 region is CATSSPGTRLHEQYF. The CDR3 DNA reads TGTGCCACCAGCAGCCCCGGGACAAGGCTCCACGAGCAGTACTTC.

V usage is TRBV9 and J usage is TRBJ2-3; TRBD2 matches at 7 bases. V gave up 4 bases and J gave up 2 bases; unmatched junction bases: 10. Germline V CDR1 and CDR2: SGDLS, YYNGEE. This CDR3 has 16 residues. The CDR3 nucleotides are TGTGCCAGCAGCCCCGGGACTACACTACACACAGATACGCAGTATTTT. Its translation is CASSPGTTLHTDTQYF.

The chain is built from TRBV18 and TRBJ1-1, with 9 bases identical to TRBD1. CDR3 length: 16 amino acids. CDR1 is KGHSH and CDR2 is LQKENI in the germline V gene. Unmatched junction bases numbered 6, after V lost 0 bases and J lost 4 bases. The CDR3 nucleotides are TGTGCCAGCTCACCACCGATCGGGACAGGGAGCACTGAAGCTTTCTTT. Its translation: CASSPPIGTGSTEAFF.

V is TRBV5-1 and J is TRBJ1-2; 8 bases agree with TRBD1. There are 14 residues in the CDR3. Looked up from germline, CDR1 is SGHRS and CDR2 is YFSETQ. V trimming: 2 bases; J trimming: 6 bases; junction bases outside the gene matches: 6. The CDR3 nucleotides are TGCGCCAGCAGCTTATTCGGACAGGGCGATGGCTACACCTTC. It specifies CASSLFGQGDGYTF.